This record concerns one T cell receptor beta chain sequence. Its antigen is not known. Because it lacks the conserved phenylalanine or tryptophan at the end, this CDR3 is likely a read error. The template, about 540 ng total RNA, yielded TCR beta cDNA made with a constant-region primer. Slightly modified ARM-PCR with three nested multiplex PCR rounds yielded TCR beta libraries. Running 10 cycles apiece, the first two PCR rounds relied on TRBV1-TRBV30 forward primers together with a C-beta reverse primer. TCRdb reprocessed the multiplex PCR reads via MiXCR and lists one record per CDR3 protein. The sample carries some 55,000 distinct CDR3 sequences, about 73% recorded once. The data were taken from a study of tumor-infiltrating lymphocytes in primary liver carcinoma. Overall study results and limits: Only about 8-24% of top clones were detected in all five tumor regions.

The CDR3 runs to 15 residues. Germline V gives CDR1 MNHEY, CDR2 SVGAGI. From unsorted bulk tissue weighing roughly 17-31 mg, DNA and RNA were co-extracted. Patients had chronic HBV infection and were treatment-naive. The chain recombines TRBV6-5 with TRBJ2-3; D remains ambiguous. The clonotype comes from a man aged 40-55 years with primary liver carcinoma and hepatitis B virus infection. Input material: liver tumor tissue from sampling region 2. The subset denotes: tumor region T2, inferior pole. The CDR3 nucleotides read TGTGCCAGCAGTCACTCGACGGTAGCAGCGAGGCCGCAGTATTCT. It translates to CASSHSTVAARPQYS.